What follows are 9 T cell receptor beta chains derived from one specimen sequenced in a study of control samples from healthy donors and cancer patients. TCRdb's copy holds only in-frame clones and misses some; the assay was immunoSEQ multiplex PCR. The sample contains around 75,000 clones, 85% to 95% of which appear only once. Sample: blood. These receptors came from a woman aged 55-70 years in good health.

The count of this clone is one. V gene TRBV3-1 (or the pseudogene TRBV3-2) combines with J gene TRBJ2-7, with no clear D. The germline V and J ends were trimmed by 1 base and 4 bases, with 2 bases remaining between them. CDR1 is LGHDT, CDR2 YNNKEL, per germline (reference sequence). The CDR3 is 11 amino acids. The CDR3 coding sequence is TGTGCCAGCAGCCAAGGGTACGAGCAGTACTTC. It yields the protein CASSQGYEQYF.

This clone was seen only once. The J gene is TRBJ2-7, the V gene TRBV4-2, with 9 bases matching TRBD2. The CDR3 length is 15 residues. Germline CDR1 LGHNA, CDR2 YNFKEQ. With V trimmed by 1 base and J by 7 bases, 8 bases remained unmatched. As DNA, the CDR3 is TGTGCCAGCAGCCAAGGTAATAGCGGGAGCGAGGAGCAGTACTTC. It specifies CASSQGNSGSEEQYF.

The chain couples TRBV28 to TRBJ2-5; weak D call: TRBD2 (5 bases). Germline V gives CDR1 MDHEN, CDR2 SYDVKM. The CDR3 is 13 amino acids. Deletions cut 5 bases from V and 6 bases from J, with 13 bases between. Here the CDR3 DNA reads TGTGCCAGCAGTGGAGGCCTTGGGAAGACCCAGTACTTC. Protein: CASSGGLGKTQYF.

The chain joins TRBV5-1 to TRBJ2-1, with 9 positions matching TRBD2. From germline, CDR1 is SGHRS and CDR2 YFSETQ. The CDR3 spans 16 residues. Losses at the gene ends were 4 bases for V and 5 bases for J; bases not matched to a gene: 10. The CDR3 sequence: CASSTRAGGTHNEQFF. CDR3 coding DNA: TGCGCCAGCAGCACTAGAGCGGGAGGAACCCACAATGAGCAGTTCTTC.

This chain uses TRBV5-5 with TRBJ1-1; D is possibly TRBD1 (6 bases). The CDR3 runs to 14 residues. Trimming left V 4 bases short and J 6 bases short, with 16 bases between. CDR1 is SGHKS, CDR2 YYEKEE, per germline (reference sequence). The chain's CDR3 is CASSEGQTSSEAFF. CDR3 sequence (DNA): TGTGCCAGCAGCGAAGGACAGACGAGCTCTGAAGCTTTCTTT.

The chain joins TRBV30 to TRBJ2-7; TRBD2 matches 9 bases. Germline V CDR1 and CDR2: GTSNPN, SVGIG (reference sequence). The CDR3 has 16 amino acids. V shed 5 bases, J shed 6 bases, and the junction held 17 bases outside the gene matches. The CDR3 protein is CAWGHTTIAGEGEQYF. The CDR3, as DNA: TGTGCCTGGGGTCACACAACTATAGCGGGAGAGGGCGAGCAGTACTTC. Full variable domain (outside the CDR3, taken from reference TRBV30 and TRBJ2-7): SQTIHQWPATLVQPVGSPLSLECTVEGTSNPNLYWYRQAAGRGLQLLFYSVGIGQISSEVPQNLSASRPQDRQFILSSKKLLLSDSGFYLCAWGHTTIAGEGEQYFGPGTRLTVT.

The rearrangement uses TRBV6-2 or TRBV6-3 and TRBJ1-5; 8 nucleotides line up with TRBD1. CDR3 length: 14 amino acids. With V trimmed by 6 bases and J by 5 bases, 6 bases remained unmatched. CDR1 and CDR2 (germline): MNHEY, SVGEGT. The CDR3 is CASSPQGGYQPQHF. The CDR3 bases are TGTGCCAGCAGCCCACAGGGGGGGTATCAGCCCCAGCATTTT.

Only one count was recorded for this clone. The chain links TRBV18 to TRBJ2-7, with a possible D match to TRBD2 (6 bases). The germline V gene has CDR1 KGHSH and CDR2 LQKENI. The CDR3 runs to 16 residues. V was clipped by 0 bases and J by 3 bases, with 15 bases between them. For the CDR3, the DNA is TGTGCCAGCTCACCACCCGGGGGTAAGGGGATCTACGAGCAGTACTTC. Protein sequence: CASSPPGGKGIYEQYF.

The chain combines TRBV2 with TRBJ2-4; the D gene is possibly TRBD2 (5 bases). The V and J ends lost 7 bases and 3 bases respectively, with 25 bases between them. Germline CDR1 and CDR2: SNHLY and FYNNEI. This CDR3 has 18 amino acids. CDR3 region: CASKWVGGAQRGKNIQYF. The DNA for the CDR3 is TGTGCCAGCAAGTGGGTTGGCGGAGCCCAACGGGGCAAAAACATTCAGTACTTC.